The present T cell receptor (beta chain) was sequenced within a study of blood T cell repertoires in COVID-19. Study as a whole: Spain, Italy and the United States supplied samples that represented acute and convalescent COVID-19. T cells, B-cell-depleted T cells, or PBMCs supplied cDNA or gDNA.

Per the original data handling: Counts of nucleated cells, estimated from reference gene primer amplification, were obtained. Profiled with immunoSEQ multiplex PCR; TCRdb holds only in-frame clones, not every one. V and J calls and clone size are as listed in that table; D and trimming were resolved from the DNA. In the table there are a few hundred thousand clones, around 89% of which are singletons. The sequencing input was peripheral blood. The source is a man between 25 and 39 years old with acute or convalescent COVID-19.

In DNA form, the CDR3 reads TGTGCCAGCAGCCCCGGACTAGCGGGTACCAATGAGCAGTTCTTC. It yields the protein CASSPGLAGTNEQFF. The chain uses TRBV28 and TRBJ2-1, with 11 nucleotides matching TRBD2. Germline V gene sequence: CDR1 MDHEN, CDR2 SYDVKM. V lost 6 bases and J lost 6; bases outside the gene matches: 7. This CDR3 spans 15 amino acids.